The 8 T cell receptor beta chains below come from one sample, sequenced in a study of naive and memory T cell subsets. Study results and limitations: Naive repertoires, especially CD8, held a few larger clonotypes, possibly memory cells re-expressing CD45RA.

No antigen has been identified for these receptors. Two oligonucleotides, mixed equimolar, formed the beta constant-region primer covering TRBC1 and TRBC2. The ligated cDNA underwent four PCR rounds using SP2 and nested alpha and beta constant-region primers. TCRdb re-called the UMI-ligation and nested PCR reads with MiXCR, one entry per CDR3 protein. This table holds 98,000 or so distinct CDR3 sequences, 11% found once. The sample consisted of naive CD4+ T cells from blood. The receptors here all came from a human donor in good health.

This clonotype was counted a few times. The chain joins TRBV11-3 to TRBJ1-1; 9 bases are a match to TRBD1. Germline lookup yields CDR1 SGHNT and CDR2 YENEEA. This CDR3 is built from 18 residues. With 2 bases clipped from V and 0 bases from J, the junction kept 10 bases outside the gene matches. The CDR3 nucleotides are TGTGCCAGCAGCTTAAGAACGGGACAGGGAGTCATGAACACTGAAGCTTTCTTT. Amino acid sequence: CASSLRTGQGVMNTEAFF.

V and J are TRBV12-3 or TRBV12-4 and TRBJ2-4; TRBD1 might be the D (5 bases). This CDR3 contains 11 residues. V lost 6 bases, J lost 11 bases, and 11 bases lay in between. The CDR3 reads CASSLRVVQYF. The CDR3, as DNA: TGTGCCAGCAGCCTCAGGGTTGTTCAGTACTTC.

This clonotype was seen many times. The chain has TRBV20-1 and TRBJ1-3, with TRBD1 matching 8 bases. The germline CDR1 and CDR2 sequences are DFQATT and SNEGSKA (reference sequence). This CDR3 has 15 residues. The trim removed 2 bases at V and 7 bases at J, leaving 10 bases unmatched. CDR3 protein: CSARLGQALRNTIYF. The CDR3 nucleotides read TGCAGTGCTAGACTGGGACAGGCCCTCAGGAACACCATATATTTT.

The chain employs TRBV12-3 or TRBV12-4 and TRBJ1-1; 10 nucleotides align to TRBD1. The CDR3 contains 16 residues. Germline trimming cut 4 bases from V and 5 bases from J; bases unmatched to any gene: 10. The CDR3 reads CASSSTIGQGGTEAFF. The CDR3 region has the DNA TGTGCCAGCAGTTCCACCATCGGACAGGGGGGAACTGAAGCTTTCTTT.

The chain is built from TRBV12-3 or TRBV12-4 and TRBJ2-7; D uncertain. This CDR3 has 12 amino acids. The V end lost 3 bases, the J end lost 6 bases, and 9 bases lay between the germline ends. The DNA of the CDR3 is TGTGCCAGCAGTTTTGGGGAAGGCGAGCAGTACTTC. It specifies CASSFGEGEQYF.

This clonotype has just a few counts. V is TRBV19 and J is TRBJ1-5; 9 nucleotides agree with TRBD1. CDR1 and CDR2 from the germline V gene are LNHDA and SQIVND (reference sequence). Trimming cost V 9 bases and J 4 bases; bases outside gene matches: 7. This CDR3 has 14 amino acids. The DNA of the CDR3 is TGTGCCAGGCTGGACAGGGGAGGGAATCAGCCCCAGCATTTT. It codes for CARLDRGGNQPQHF.

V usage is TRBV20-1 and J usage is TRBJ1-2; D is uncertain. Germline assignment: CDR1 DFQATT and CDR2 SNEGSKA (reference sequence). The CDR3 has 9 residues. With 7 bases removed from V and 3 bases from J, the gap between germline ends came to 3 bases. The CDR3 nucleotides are TGCAGTGTCCACTATGGCTACACCTTC. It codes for CSVHYGYTF.

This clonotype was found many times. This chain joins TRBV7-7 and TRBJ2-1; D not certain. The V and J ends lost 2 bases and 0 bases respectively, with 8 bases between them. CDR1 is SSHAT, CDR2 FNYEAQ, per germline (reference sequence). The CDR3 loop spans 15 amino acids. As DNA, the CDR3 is TGTGCCAGCAGCTTACCCAAGAGCTCCTACAATGAGCAGTTCTTC. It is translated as CASSLPKSSYNEQFF.